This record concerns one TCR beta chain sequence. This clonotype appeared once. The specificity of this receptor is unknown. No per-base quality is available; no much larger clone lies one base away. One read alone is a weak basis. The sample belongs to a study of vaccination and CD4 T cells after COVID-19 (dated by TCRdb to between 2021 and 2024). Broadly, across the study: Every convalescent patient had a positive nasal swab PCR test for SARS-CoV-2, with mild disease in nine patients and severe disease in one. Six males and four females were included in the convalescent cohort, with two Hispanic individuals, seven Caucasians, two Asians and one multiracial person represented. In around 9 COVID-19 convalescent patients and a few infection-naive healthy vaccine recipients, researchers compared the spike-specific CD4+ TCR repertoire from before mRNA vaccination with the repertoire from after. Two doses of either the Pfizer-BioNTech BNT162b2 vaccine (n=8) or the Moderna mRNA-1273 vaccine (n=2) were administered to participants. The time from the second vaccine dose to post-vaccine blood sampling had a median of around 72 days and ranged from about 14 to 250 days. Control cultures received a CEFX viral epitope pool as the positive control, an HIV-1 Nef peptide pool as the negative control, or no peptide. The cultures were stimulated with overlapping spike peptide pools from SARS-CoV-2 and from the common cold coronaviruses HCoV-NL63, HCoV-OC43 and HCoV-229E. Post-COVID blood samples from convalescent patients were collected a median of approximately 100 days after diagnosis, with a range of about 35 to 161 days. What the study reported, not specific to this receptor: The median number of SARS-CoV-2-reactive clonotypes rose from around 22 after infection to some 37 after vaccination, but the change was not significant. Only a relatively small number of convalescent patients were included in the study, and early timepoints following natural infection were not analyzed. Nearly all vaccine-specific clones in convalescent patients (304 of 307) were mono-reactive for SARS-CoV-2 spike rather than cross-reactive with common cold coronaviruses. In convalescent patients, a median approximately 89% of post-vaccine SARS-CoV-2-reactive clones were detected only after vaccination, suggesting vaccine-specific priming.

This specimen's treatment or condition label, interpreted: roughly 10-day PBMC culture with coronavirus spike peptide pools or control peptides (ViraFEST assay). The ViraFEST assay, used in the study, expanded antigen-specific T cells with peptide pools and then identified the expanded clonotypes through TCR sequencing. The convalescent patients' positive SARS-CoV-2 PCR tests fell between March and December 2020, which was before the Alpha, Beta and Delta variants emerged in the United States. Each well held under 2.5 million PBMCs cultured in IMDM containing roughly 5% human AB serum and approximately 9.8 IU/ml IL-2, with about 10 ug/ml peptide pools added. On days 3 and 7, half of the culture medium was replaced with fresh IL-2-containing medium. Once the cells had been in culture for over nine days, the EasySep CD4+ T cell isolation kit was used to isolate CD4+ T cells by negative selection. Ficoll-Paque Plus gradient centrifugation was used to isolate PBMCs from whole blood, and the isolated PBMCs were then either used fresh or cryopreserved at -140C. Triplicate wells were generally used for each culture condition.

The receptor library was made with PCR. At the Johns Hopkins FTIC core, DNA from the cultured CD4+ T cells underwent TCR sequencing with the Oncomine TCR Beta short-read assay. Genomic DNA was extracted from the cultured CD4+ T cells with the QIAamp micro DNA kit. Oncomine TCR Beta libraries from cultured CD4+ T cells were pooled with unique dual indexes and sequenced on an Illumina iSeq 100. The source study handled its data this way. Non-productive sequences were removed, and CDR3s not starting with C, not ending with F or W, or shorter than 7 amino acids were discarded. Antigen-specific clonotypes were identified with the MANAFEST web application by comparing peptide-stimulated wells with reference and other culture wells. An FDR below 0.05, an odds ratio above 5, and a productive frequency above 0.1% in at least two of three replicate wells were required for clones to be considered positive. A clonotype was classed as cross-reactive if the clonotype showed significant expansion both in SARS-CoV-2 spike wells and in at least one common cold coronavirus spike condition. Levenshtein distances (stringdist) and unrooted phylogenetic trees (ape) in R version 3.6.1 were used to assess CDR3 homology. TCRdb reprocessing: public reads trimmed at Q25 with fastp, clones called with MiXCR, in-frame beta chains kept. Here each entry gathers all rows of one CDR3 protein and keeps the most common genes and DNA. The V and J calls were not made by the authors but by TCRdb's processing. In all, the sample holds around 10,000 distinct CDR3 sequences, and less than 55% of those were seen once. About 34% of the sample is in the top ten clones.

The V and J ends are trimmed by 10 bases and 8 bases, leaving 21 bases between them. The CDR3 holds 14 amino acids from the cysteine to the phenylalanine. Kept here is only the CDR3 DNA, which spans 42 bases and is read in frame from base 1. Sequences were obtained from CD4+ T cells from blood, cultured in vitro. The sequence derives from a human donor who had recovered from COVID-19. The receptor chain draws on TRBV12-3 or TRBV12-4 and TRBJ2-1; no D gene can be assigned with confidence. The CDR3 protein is CATTRAESRYEQFF. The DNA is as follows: TGTGCCACCACCCGAGCCGAGTCCCGGTATGAGCAGTTCTTC.